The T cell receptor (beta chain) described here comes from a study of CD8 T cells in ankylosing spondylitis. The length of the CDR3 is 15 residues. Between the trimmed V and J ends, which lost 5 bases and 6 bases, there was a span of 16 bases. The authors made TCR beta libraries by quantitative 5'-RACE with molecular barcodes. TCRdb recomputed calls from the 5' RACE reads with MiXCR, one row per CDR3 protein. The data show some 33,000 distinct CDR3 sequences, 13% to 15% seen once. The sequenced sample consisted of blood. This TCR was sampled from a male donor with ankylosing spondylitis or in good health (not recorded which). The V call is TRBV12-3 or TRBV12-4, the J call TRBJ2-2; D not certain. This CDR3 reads CASSPRDPRAGELFF. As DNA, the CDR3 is TGTGCCAGCAGTCCCCGTGACCCCCGAGCCGGGGAGCTGTTTTTT.